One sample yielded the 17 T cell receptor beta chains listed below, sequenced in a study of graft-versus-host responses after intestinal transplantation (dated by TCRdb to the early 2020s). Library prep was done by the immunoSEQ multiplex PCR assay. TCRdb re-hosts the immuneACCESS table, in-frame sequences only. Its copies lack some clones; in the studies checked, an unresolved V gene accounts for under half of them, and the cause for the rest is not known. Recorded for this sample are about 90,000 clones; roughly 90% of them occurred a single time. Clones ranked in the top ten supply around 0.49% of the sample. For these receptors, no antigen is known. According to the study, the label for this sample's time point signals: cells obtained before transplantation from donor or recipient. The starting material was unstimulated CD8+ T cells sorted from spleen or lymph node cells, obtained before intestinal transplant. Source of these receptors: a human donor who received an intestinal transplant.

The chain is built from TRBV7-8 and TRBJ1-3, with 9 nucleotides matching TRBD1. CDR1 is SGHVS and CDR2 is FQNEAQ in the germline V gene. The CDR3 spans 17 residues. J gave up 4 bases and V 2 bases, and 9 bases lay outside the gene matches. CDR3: CASSLSWGQGSGNTIYF. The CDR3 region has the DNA TGTGCCAGCAGCTTAAGTTGGGGACAGGGTTCCGGAAACACCATATATTTT.

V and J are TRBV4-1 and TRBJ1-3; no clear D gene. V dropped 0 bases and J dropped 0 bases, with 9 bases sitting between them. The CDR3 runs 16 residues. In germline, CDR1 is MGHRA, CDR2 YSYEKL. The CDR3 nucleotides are TGCGCCAGCAGCCAAGATCTGGCCAGCTCTGGAAACACCATATATTTT. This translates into CASSQDLASSGNTIYF.

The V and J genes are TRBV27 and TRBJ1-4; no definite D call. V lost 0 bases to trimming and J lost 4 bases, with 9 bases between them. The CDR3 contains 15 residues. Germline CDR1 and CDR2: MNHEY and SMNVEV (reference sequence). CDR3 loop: CASSLSEQFNEKLFF. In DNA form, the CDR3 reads TGTGCCAGCAGTTTATCTGAACAGTTTAATGAAAAACTGTTTTTT.

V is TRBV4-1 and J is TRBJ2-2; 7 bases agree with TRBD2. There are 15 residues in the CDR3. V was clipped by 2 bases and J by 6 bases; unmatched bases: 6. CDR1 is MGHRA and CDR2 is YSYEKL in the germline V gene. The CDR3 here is CASSQFGGSSGELFF. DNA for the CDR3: TGCGCCAGCAGCCAATTCGGCGGGAGCTCCGGGGAGCTGTTTTTT.

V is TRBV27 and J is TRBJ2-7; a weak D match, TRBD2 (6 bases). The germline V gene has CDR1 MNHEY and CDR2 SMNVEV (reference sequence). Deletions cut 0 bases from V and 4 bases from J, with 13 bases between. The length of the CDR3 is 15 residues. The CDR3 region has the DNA TGTGCCAGCAGTTTATCACAGGAGGGGCCTTACGAGCAGTACTTC. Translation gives CASSLSQEGPYEQYF.

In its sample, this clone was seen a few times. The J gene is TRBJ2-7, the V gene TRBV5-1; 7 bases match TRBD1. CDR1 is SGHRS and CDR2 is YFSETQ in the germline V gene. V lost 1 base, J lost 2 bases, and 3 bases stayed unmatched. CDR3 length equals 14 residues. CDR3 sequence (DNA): TGCGCCAGCAGCTTGACAGGGGACCCCTACGAGCAGTACTTC. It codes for CASSLTGDPYEQYF. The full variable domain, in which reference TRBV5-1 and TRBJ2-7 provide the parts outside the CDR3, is KAGVTQTPRYLIKTRGQQVTLSCSPISGHRSVSWYQQTPGQGLQFLFEYFSETQRNKGNFPGRFSGRQFSNSRSEMNVSTLELGDSALYLCASSLTGDPYEQYFGPGTRLTVT.

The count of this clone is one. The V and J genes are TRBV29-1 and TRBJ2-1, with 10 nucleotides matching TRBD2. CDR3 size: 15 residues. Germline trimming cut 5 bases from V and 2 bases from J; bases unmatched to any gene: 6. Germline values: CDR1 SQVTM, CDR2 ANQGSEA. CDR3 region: CSVREREGAYNEQFF. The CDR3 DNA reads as TGCAGCGTTAGGGAGCGGGAGGGCGCCTACAATGAGCAGTTCTTC.

CDR3 residues: CASSRGANEQFF. The CDR3 bases are TGTGCCAGTAGCCGCGGGGCCAATGAGCAGTTCTTC. The gene calls are TRBV19 and TRBJ2-1; TRBD2 is a possible D gene (6 bases). Germline CDR1 and CDR2: LNHDA and SQIVND (reference sequence). The V gene lost 6 bases and the J gene lost 6 bases, with 9 bases spanning the gap. The CDR3 consists of 12 residues.

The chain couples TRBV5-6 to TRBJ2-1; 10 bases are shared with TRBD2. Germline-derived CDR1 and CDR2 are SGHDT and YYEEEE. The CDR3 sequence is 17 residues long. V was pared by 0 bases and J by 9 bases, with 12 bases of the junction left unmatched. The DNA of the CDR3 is TGTGCCAGCAGCTTGGGAGGTTGGCTAGCGGGAGTGTTTGAGCAGTTCTTC. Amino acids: CASSLGGWLAGVFEQFF.

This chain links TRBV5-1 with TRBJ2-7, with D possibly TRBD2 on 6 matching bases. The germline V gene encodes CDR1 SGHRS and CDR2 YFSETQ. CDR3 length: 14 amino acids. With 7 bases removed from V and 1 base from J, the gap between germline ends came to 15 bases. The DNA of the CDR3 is TGCGCCAGCTCCTACGGGGGTGGATCCTACGAGCAGTACTTC. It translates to CASSYGGGSYEQYF.

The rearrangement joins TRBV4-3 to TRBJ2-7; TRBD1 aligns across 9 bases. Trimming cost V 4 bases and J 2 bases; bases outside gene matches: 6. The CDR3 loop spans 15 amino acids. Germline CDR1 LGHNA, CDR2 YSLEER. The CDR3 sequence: CASSPTWDRAYEQYF. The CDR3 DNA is TGCGCCAGCAGCCCCACTTGGGACAGGGCCTACGAGCAGTACTTC.

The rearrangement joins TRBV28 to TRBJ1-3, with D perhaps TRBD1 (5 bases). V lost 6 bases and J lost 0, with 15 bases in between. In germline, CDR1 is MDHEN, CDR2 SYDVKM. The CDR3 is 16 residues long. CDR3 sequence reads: CASRLDRGASGNTIYF. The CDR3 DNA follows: TGTGCCAGCAGACTTGACAGAGGCGCCTCTGGAAACACCATATATTTT.

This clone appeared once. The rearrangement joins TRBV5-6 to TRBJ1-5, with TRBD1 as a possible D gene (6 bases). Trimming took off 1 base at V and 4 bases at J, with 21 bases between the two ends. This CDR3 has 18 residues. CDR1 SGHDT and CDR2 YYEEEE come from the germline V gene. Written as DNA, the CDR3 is TGTGCCAGCAGCTTGAGTACAGGGAGGGGATTAAGGAATCAGCCCCAGCATTTT. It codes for CASSLSTGRGLRNQPQHF. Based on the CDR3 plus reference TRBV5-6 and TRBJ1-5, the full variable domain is DAGVTQSPTHLIKTRGQQVTLRCSPKSGHDTVSWYQQALGQGPQFIFQYYEEEERQRGNFPDRFSGHQFPNYSSELNVNALLLGDSALYLCASSLSTGRGLRNQPQHFGDGTRLSIL.

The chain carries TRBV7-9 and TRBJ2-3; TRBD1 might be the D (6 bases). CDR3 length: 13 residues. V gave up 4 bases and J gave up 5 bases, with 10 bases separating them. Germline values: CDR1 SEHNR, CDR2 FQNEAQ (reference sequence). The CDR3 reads CASSWDTKDTQYF. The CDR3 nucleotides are TGTGCCAGCAGCTGGGACACCAAAGATACGCAGTATTTT.

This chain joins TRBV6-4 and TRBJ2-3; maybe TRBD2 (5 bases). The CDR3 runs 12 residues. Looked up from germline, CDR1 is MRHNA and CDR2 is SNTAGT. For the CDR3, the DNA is TGTGCGGACCGGGAAAGCACAGATACGCAGTATTTT. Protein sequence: CADRESTDTQYF.

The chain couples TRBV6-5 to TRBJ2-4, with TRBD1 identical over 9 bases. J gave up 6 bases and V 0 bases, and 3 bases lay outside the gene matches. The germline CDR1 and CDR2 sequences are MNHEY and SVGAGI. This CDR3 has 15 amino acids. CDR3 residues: CASSYSDRGTNIQYF. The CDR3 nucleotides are TGTGCCAGCAGTTACTCGGACAGGGGAACAAACATTCAGTACTTC.

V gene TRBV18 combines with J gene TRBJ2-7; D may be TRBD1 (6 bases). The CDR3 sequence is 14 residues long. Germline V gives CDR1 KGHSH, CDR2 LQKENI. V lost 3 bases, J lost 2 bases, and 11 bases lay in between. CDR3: CASSPTGDPYEQYF. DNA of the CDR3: TGTGCCAGCTCACCGACAGGCGACCCCTACGAGCAGTACTTC.